Many counts were recorded for the clone carrying this TCR beta chain. The record originates from a study of T-cell memory formation after mild COVID-19. Germline V gives CDR1 SGHRS, CDR2 YFSETQ. The V segment lost 2 bases and the J segment 4 bases; nucleotides outside the gene matches: 5. This CDR3 spans 15 amino acids. TCRdb used MiXCR to reprocess the 5' RACE reads, holding one entry per CDR3 protein. This table has 250,000 to 300,000 distinct CDR3 sequences, 15% to 20% appearing once. J is TRBJ2-3 and V is TRBV5-1; 9 nucleotides match TRBD1. This receptor was identified in a man between 18 and 29 years old who had mild COVID-19 (a few samples of this study predate the infection). Cell type and time point are not known. Sequencing was done on a sample of PBMCs or a T cell subset sorted from them (not recorded which). The CDR3 nucleotides are TGCGCCAGCAGCTTTAATACAGGGGGCGCAGATACGCAGTATTTT. The encoded protein is CASSFNTGGADTQYF.